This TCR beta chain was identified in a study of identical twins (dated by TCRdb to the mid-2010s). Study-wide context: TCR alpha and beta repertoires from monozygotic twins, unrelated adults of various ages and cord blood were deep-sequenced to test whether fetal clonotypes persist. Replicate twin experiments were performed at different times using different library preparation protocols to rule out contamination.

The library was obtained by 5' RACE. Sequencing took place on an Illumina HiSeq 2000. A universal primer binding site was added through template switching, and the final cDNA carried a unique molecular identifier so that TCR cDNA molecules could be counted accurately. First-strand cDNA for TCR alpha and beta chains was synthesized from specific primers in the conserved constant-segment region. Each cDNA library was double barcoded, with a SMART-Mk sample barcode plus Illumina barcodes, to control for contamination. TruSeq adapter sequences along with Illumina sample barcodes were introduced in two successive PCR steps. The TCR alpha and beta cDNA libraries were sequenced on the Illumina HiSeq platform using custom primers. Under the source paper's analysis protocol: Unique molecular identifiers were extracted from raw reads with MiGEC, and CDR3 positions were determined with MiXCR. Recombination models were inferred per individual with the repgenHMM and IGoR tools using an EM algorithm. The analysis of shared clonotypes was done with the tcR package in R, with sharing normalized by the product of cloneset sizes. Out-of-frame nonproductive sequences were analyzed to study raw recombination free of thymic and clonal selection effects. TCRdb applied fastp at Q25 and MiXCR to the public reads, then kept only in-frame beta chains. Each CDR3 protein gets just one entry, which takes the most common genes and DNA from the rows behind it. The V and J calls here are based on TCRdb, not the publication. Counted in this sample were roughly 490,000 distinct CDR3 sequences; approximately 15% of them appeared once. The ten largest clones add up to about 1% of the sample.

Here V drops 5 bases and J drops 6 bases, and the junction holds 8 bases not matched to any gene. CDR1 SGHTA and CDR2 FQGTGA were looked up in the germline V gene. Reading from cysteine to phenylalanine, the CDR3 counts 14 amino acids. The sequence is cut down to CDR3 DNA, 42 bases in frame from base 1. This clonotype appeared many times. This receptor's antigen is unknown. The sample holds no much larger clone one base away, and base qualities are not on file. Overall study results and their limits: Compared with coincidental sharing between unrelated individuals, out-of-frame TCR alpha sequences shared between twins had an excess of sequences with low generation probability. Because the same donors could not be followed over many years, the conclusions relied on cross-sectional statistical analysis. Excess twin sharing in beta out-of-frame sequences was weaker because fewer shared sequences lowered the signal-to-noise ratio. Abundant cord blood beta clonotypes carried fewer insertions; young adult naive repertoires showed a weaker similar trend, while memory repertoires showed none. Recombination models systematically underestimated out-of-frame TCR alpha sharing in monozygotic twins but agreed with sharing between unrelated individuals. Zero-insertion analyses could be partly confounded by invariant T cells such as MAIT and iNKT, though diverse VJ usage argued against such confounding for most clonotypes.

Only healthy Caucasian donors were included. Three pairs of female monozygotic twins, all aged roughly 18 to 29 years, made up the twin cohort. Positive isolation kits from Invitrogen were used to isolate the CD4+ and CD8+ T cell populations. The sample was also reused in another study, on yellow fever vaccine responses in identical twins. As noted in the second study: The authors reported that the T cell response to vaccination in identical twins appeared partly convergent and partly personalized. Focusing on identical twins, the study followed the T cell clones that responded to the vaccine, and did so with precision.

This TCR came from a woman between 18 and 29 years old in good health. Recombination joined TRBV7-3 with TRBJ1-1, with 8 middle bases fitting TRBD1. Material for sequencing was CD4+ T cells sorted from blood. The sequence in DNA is TGTGCCAGCAGCCCCGGACAGGGTGACGCTGAAGCTTTCTTT. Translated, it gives CASSPGQGDAEAFF.